The present TCR beta chain was sequenced within a study of blood T cell repertoires in COVID-19. Libraries were prepared by immunoSEQ multiplex PCR; TCRdb keeps only in-frame clonotypes and omits some of them. The sample has a few hundred thousand clones, 85% seen once. Trimming removed 0 bases from V and 2 bases from J, with 15 bases in between. Per the germline V gene, CDR1 is SGHRS and CDR2 is YFSETQ. The length of the CDR3 is 16 residues. The specimen sequenced was peripheral blood. The chain combines TRBV5-1 with TRBJ2-7; D possibly corresponds to TRBD1 (5 bases). The sequence was obtained from a woman aged 45-65 years with active or convalescent COVID-19. In DNA form, the CDR3 reads TGCGCCAGCAGCTTGGCCGCGAGGATAGGGGCCTACGAGCAGTACTTC. Protein product: CASSLAARIGAYEQYF.